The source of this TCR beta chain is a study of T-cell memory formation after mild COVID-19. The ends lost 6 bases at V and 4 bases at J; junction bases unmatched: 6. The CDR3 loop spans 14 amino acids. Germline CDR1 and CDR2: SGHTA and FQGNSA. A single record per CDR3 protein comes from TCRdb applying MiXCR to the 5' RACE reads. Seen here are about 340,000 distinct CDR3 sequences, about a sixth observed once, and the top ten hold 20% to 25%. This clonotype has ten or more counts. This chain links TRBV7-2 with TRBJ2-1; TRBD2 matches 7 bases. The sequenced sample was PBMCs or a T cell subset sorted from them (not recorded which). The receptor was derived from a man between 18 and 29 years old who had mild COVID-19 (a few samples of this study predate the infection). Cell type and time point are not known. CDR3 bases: TGTGCCAGCAGTTCGAGACTAGCTTACAATGAGCAGTTCTTC. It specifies CASSSRLAYNEQFF. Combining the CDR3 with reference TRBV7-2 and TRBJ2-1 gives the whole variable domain GAGVSQSPSNKVTEKGKDVELRCDPISGHTALYWYRQSLGQGLEFLIYFQGNSAPDKSGLPSDRFSAERTGGSVSTLTIQRTQQEDSAVYLCASSSRLAYNEQFFGPGTRLTVL.